This T cell receptor (beta chain) emerged from a study of shared clonotypes between healthy human individuals. The CDR3 runs 17 residues. Per germline, CDR1 KGHSH and CDR2 LQKENI. Trimming removed 2 bases at V and 4 bases at J, with 20 bases between. For each subset, genomic DNA was distributed in equal portions over several immunoSEQ plates. As processed by the authors: ImmunoSEQ sequences covered only the junction and lacked quality scores; filtering therefore differed. The method was immunoSEQ multiplex PCR; TCRdb's version includes in-frame clones alone and lacks a portion of them. Clone size and the V and J calls come from that table; the DNA yielded D and trimming. The repertoire includes approximately 460,000 clones, approximately 77% of them detected once, and more than 10% sits in the top ten.

The chain has TRBV18 and TRBJ2-5, with a possible D match to TRBD1 (6 bases). Sequenced input: PBMCs. The TCR was taken from a woman aged 40 to 49 in good health. Some clones in this sample may be carry-over from other donors' samples. Here the CDR3 reads CASSPERPGESGETQYF. The DNA for the CDR3 is TGTGCCAGCTCACCAGAACGGCCAGGGGAGTCAGGAGAGACCCAGTACTTC.